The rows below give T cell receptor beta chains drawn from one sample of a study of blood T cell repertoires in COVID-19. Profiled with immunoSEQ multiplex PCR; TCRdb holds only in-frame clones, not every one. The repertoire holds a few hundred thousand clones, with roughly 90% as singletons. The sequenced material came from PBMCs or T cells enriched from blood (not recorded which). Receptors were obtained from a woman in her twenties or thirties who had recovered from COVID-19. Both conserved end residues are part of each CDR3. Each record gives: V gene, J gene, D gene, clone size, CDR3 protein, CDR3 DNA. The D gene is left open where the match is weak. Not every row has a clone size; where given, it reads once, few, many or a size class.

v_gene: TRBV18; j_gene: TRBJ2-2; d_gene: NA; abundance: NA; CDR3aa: CASSPQNQGFAGELFF; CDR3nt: TGTGCCAGCTCACCCCAAAACCAGGGTTTTGCCGGGGAGCTGTTTTTT
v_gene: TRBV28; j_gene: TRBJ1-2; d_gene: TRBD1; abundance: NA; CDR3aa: CASSRTGGVGYGYTF; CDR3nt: TGTGCCAGCAGTAGGACAGGGGGCGTGGGCTATGGCTACACCTTC
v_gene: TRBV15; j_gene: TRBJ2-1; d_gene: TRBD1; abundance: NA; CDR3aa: CATSTDRATYNEQFF; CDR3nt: TGTGCCACCAGCACAGACAGGGCCACCTACAATGAGCAGTTCTTC
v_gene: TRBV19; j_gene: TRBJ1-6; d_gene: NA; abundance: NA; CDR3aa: CASSWGQGNSPLHF; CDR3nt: TGTGCCAGTAGCTGGGGCCAGGGAAATTCACCCCTCCACTTT
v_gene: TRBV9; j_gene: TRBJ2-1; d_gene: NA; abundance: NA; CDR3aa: CASTYRLVSYNEQFF; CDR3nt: TGTGCCAGCACCTACCGACTGGTGTCCTACAATGAGCAGTTCTTC
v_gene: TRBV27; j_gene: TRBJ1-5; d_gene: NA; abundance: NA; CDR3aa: CASRLQGSNQPQHF; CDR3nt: TGTGCCAGCAGGTTACAGGGAAGCAATCAGCCCCAGCATTTT
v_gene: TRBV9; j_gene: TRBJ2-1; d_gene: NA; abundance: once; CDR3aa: CASSVDLEAGSHNEQFF; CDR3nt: TGTGCCAGCAGCGTAGATTTGGAGGCAGGTTCCCACAATGAGCAGTTCTTC
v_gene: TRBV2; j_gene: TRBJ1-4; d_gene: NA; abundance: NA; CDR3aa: CASKTLLVGEKLFF; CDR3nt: TGTGCCAGCAAGACACTTTTGGTCGGTGAAAAACTGTTTTTT
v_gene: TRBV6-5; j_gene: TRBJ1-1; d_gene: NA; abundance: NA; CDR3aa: CASSSRHTEAFF; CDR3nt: TGTGCCAGCAGTTCGAGGCACACTGAAGCTTTCTTT
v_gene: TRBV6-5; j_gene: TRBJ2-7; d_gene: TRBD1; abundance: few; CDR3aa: CAGLDRVFDEQYF; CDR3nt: TGTGCCGGATTGGACAGGGTCTTCGACGAGCAGTACTTC
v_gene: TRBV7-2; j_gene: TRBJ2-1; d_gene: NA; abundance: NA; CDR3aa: CASSWTTPDEQFF; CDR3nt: TGTGCCAGCAGCTGGACTACTCCCGATGAGCAGTTCTTC
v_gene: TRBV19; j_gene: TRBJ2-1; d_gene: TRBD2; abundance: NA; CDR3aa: CASKVASGYNEQFF; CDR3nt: TGTGCCAGTAAGGTGGCTAGCGGTTACAATGAGCAGTTCTTC
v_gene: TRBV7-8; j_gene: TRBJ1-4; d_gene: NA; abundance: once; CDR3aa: CASSLDRVGGKLFF; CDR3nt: TGTGCCAGCAGCTTAGACAGGGTCGGTGGAAAACTGTTTTTT
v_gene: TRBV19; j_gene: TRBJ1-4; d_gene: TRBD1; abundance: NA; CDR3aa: CATRRDRDFGKLFF; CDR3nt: TGTGCCACGAGGCGGGACAGGGATTTCGGAAAACTGTTTTTT
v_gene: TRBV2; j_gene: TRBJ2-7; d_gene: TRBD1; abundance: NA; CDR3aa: CASSVGWTGIRYEQYF; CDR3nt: TGTGCCAGCAGTGTGGGATGGACAGGGATAAGGTACGAGCAGTACTTC
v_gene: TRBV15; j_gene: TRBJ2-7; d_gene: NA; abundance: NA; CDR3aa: CATSRGTYEQYF; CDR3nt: TGTGCCACCAGCAGAGGGACATACGAGCAGTACTTC
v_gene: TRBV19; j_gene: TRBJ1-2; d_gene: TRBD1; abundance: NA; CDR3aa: CASRTTGGNYGYTF; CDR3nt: TGTGCCAGTAGAACCACAGGGGGCAACTATGGCTACACCTTC
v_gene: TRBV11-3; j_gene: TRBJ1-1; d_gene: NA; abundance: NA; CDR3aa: CASSWEENTEAFF; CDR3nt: TGTGCCAGCAGCTGGGAGGAAAACACTGAAGCTTTCTTT